The entry below gives a single T cell receptor (beta chain) sequence along with its context. This clonotype was picked up many times. Its antigen is unknown. No much larger clonotype is one base removed from it; base qualities were not supplied. Per the germline V gene (reference sequence), LNHDA is the CDR1 and SQIVND is the CDR2. V gives up 8 bases and J gives up 5 bases, and the segment between their germline ends measures 19 bases. Its CDR3 holds 15 amino acids, cysteine through phenylalanine. Only the CDR3 region is kept as DNA, spanning 45 bases read in frame from base 1. Stable Graves' hyperthyroidism was defined as no progression to ophthalmopathy during 18 months of follow-up. Hyperthyroidism patients were aged 18 to 65 years and newly diagnosed, with disease duration of less than 2 months. Exclusion was applied to patients with uncontrolled infections, other autoimmune diseases, pregnancy or lactation. Diagnoses were based on clinical symptoms, serum thyroxine and TRAb, thyroid ultrasound and orbital computed tomography. PBMCs were separated from approximately 10 ml of fresh peripheral blood using Ficoll-Paque density gradient centrifugation. Total RNA was extracted with Trizol reagent, and quality was checked on an Agilent 2100 Bioanalyzer.

The sample is drawn from a study of T cells in Graves' hyperthyroidism and ophthalmopathy (dated by TCRdb to between 2018 and 2020). About the investigation overall: Peripheral blood was sampled at the time of initial diagnosis, prior to any treatment. To identify distinguishing TCR V-J signatures, a discovery cohort of around 100 patients was used, comprising some 45 with Graves' ophthalmopathy and around 60 with stable Graves' hyperthyroidism. Prospective prediction of ophthalmopathy was tested in an independent validation cohort of 18 to 20 hyperthyroidism patients and 17 patients who later progressed to ophthalmopathy. The approximately 95 discovery patients were divided at random into training and test sets in a 7:3 ratio. The study also compared thyroid tissue and blood T-cell repertoires from several Graves' hyperthyroidism patients. Once sampling was done, hyperthyroidism patients were given methimazole at a starting dose of 30 mg daily, whereas ophthalmopathy patients were given high-dose intravenous methylprednisolone. The paper reports TCR Vbeta CDR3 sequencing of 135 peripheral blood samples: under 45 ophthalmopathy, under 85 hyperthyroidism and 17 progressor patients. Results the study describes overall, beyond this receptor: Most expanded thyroid clonotypes (frequency above 0.001) were also found in blood, which suggests that blood repertoires may mirror thyroid immune responses. No statistical method was used to fix the sample size in advance, and group allocation was not hidden from the investigators. In validation, progression to ophthalmopathy was predicted by the model with 65% to 71% sensitivity and roughly 76% specificity, a median of roughly 6 months before onset. A model built on a 13 V-J signature distinguished ophthalmopathy from stable hyperthyroidism, reaching around 88% sensitivity and approximately 81% specificity in cross-validation and 80%/75% in testing.

TCR beta CDR3 regions were amplified from RNA transcripts. The TCR CDR3 was subjected to a first round of RT-PCR using the HTBI primer set and the Qiagen OneStep RT-PCR kit. The libraries were constructed in a second round of multiplex PCR and then size-selected and purified. Libraries were sequenced paired-end with 100 bp reads on an Illumina HiSeq2000. The paper's data handling went like this. SOAPnuke was used to process the raw data, throwing out any read that contained adapters or uncalled bases, had a mean Phred below 15, or lacked an exact constant-primer or identifier match. High-quality paired reads were merged using COPE v1.2.5, and each unique nucleotide sequence was defined as a clonotype. MiTCR v1.1 was used to align clonotypes to the IMGT TRBV, TRBD and TRBJ reference segments. Only V-J combinations with frequency above 0.0001, covering roughly 99% of repertoires, were analysed. The TCS score was defined as F50 (clonal expansion) divided by E x V (chaos), with BLOSUM62-based TCRdist calculated between CDR3 peptides within each V-J. Welch's t-statistics and random forest reduced just over 500 V-J features to some 14, which were used in a naive Bayes classifier (R e1071). TCRdb took the public reads, trimmed them with fastp at Q25, ran MiXCR for clone calling and kept in-frame beta chains. Each CDR3 protein gets just one entry, which takes the most common genes and DNA from the rows behind it. In this record, the V and J calls reflect TCRdb's handling and not the investigators' own analysis. This sample has some 500,000 distinct CDR3 sequences in its table, and roughly an eighth of those were observed once. About a sixth of the sample is held by the ten biggest clonotypes.

The chain links TRBV19 with TRBJ1-5, with no confident D gene call. This sequence was found in a woman aged 18-30 years with Graves' hyperthyroidism. The sample comprised blood. The DNA reads TGTGCCAGTGGGATAGTAGGCTCTAGTGATCAGCCCCAGCATTTT. Its product reads: CASGIVGSSDQPQHF.